What follows are 8 T cell receptor beta chains derived from one specimen sequenced in a study of identical twins. TCRdb recomputed calls from the 5' RACE reads with MiXCR, one row per CDR3 protein. The table includes hundreds of thousands of distinct CDR3 sequences, approximately 7% detected once. The same data also went into a second study, on yellow fever vaccine responses in identical twins.

Input material: memory (CD45RO+) T cells sorted from blood. The source of these receptors is a woman aged 18 to 35 in good health.

The chain combines TRBV6-1 with TRBJ1-1; perhaps TRBD1 as D (5 bases). Germline values: CDR1 MNHNS, CDR2 SASEGT. This CDR3 spans 14 amino acids. The germline V and J ends were trimmed by 5 bases and 5 bases, with 15 bases remaining between them. The CDR3 loop reads CASSSLGVSTEAFF. The CDR3 DNA is TGTGCCAGCAGTAGTTTAGGGGTTAGTACTGAAGCTTTCTTT.

This clonotype showed up just a few times. V and J are TRBV7-6 and TRBJ2-2; 7 nucleotides match TRBD1. Germline V gives CDR1 SGHVS, CDR2 FNYEAQ. The J segment lost 7 bases and the V segment lost 4 bases, leaving 9 bases of the junction unmatched. CDR3 length: 15 amino acids. The CDR3 coding sequence is TGTGCCAGCAGCTCCCTAACCTACAGGGGCGGGGAGCTGTTTTTT. Its protein product is CASSSLTYRGGELFF.

Ten or more counts support this clonotype. In nucleotides, the CDR3 is TGTGCCACCAGTGACTTGAGGGACACCGGGGCCAACGTCCTGACTTTC. Translating gives CATSDLRDTGANVLTF. The chain combines TRBV24-1 with TRBJ2-6, with a possible D match to TRBD1 (6 bases). The V gene's germline CDR1 is KGHDR and CDR2 SFDVKD. This CDR3 spans 16 amino acids. Trimming pared 4 bases from V and 4 bases from J, leaving 13 bases between.

V usage is TRBV3-1 and J usage is TRBJ2-2, with D tentatively TRBD2 (6 bases). The CDR3 runs 16 residues. With 0 bases removed from V and 5 bases from J, the gap between germline ends came to 13 bases. Germline loops: CDR1 LGHDT, CDR2 YNNKEL (reference sequence). The CDR3 DNA follows: TGTGCCAGCAGCCAAGATATTCGGGGGAAGACCGGGGAGCTGTTTTTT. It is translated as CASSQDIRGKTGELFF.

This clonotype showed up just a few times. The chain combines TRBV10-1 with TRBJ2-7, with a possible D match to TRBD1 (6 bases). The germline V gene has CDR1 WNHNN and CDR2 SYGVQD (reference sequence). The CDR3 covers 13 residues. The germline V and J ends were trimmed by 0 bases and 6 bases, with 9 bases remaining between them. Here the CDR3 reads CASSESSGVEQYF. CDR3 DNA: TGCGCCAGCAGTGAGTCGTCAGGGGTCGAGCAGTACTTC.

The chain recombines TRBV5-1 with TRBJ2-3; the D is unclear. Trimming removed 5 bases from V and 2 bases from J, with 9 bases in between. CDR3 length: 13 residues. Germline V gene lookup returns CDR1 SGHRS and CDR2 YFSETQ. CDR3 in amino acids: CASRSQDTDTQYF. CDR3 sequence (DNA): TGCGCCAGCAGGTCCCAGGACACAGATACGCAGTATTTT.

This clonotype was seen at least ten times. The chain links TRBV27 to TRBJ2-5, with D possibly TRBD2 on 5 matching bases. The CDR3 spans 15 residues. Germline V gives CDR1 MNHEY, CDR2 SMNVEV (reference sequence). Trimming pared 5 bases from V and 5 bases from J, leaving 18 bases between. In DNA form, the CDR3 reads TGTGCCAGCAGTCGTTCCAGCGGCGGGTGGGAGACCCAGTACTTC. Amino acid sequence: CASSRSSGGWETQYF.

This clonotype was recorded at least ten times. V usage is TRBV25-1 and J usage is TRBJ2-5; D gene unclear. Germline V gene lookup returns CDR1 MGHDK and CDR2 SYGVNS. The CDR3 is made up of 14 amino acids. The V end lost 3 bases, the J end lost 3 bases, and 11 bases lay between the germline ends. CDR3 sequence reads: CASSDITRKETQYF. CDR3 sequence (DNA): TGTGCCAGCAGTGATATCACTCGGAAAGAGACCCAGTACTTC.